This T cell receptor beta chain was recorded in a study of T cell responses to AZD1222 COVID-19 vaccine. With regard to this clone: Antigen specificity is unknown.

Sequencing used immunoSEQ multiplex PCR; TCRdb keeps in-frame clones, though not all of them. The table lists under 150,000 clones, 85% to 95% of them singletons. Overall study results and limits: Close to half of spike-specific TCRs reportedly recognize unmutated variant regions.

The source of this sequence is an adult in good health. Sample: peripheral blood, taken on day 0 of AZD1222 vaccination.

The CDR3 bases are TGCGCCAGCAGCTTGCGGACAGGGGTTATAATTGAAGCTTTCTTT. Its translation is CASSLRTGVIIEAFF. The V and J genes are TRBV5-1 and TRBJ1-1, with TRBD1 matching 9 bases. CDR1 and CDR2 from the germline V gene are SGHRS and YFSETQ. The CDR3 spans 15 residues. J gave up 7 bases and V 1 base, and 8 bases lay outside the gene matches.